These T cell receptor beta chains were read from a single sample in a study of T cells after posttransplantation cyclophosphamide. Produced via immunoSEQ multiplex PCR; TCRdb's table is partial and in-frame only. The sample lists around 9,900 clones, 85% to 90% occurring once. The sample was PBMCs, taken after an allogeneic stem cell transplant with a calcineurin inhibitor and methotrexate. The receptors shown here come from a male patient aged 25 to 39 who received an allogeneic stem cell transplant from an unrelated donor, was CMV-positive, and had no GVHD. A share of the T cells may be of graft donor origin. The CDR3 runs from the conserved cysteine through the conserved F or W. The order of the fields is CDR3 DNA, CDR3 protein, CDR3 length, clone size, J gene, D gene, V gene. The D gene is left open where the match is weak. Rows give clone size only sometimes, using once, few, many, or a class for an expanded clone.

cdr3_nt: TGTGCCAGCAGCCCCGGACAGTTCTATGGCTACACCTTC; cdr3_aa: CASSPGQFYGYTF; cdr3_length: 13; clone_size: -; j_call: TRBJ1-2; d_call: -; v_call: TRBV14
cdr3_nt: TGCGCCAGCAGCCCGGACAGGGGGCCCTACGAGCAGTACTTC; cdr3_aa: CASSPDRGPYEQYF; cdr3_length: 14; clone_size: -; j_call: TRBJ2-7; d_call: TRBD1; v_call: TRBV4-3
cdr3_nt: TGTGCCAGCAGCCCCCCCCTGCGGGAATACAATGAGCAGTTCTTC; cdr3_aa: CASSPPLREYNEQFF; cdr3_length: 15; clone_size: -; j_call: TRBJ2-1; d_call: -; v_call: TRBV9
cdr3_nt: TGTGCCAGCAGCGCCCTACGAGCGGACGGTAATGAAAAACTGTTTTTT; cdr3_aa: CASSALRADGNEKLFF; cdr3_length: 16; clone_size: -; j_call: TRBJ1-4; d_call: -; v_call: TRBV7-6
cdr3_nt: TGTGCCAGCAGTCCTGGACAGAGTCCCTATGGCTACACCTTC; cdr3_aa: CASSPGQSPYGYTF; cdr3_length: 14; clone_size: -; j_call: TRBJ1-2; d_call: -; v_call: TRBV5-4
cdr3_nt: TGTGCCATCAGTGAGTCGGAGGGGATCAACACTGAAGCTTTCTTT; cdr3_aa: CAISESEGINTEAFF; cdr3_length: 15; clone_size: few; j_call: TRBJ1-1; d_call: -; v_call: TRBV10-3
cdr3_nt: TGTGCCAGTAGTATGTCAGCGGTTCGCGAGCAGTACTTC; cdr3_aa: CASSMSAVREQYF; cdr3_length: 13; clone_size: -; j_call: TRBJ2-7; d_call: -; v_call: TRBV19
cdr3_nt: TGTGCCAGCAGCTTGATCTGGGACAGGGGGCAAGAGACCCAGTACTTC; cdr3_aa: CASSLIWDRGQETQYF; cdr3_length: 16; clone_size: -; j_call: TRBJ2-5; d_call: TRBD1; v_call: TRBV7-9
cdr3_nt: TGCGCCAGCAGTTTCCAAGCGGGAGGCCTGTACAATGAGCAGTTCTTC; cdr3_aa: CASSFQAGGLYNEQFF; cdr3_length: 16; clone_size: once; j_call: TRBJ2-1; d_call: TRBD2; v_call: TRBV5-1
cdr3_nt: TGTGCCAGCAGTTTAATGGGCGGGAGCTTACGGGAGCAGTTCTTC; cdr3_aa: CASSLMGGSLREQFF; cdr3_length: 15; clone_size: -; j_call: TRBJ2-1; d_call: TRBD2; v_call: TRBV27
cdr3_nt: TGTGCCAGCAGTTACAGAGGGGGAAGGTTTGAAAAACTGTTTTTT; cdr3_aa: CASSYRGGRFEKLFF; cdr3_length: 15; clone_size: -; j_call: TRBJ1-4; d_call: -; v_call: TRBV6-5
cdr3_nt: TGCGCCAGCAGCCACCACGAGGGGGTAGGAGAGACCCAGTACTTC; cdr3_aa: CASSHHEGVGETQYF; cdr3_length: 15; clone_size: -; j_call: TRBJ2-5; d_call: -; v_call: TRBV4-3
cdr3_nt: TGTGCCTGGAGTTTAGCAGCGTTTAGCACAGATACGCAGTATTTT; cdr3_aa: CAWSLAAFSTDTQYF; cdr3_length: 15; clone_size: -; j_call: TRBJ2-3; d_call: -; v_call: TRBV30
cdr3_nt: TGCGCCAGCAGCTTGGGACACGGCAGGGGCACAGATACGCAGTATTTT; cdr3_aa: CASSLGHGRGTDTQYF; cdr3_length: 16; clone_size: -; j_call: TRBJ2-3; d_call: -; v_call: TRBV5-1
cdr3_nt: TGCAGTGCCTCACTTGGCTACACCTTC; cdr3_aa: CSASLGYTF; cdr3_length: 9; clone_size: -; j_call: TRBJ1-2; d_call: -; v_call: TRBV20-1
cdr3_nt: TGTGCCAGCAGCCACAAGGGGGCGTCCACAGATACGCAGTATTTT; cdr3_aa: CASSHKGASTDTQYF; cdr3_length: 15; clone_size: -; j_call: TRBJ2-3; d_call: TRBD1; v_call: TRBV11-2
cdr3_nt: TGTGCCAGCAGATTGACAGGGGGAAGTTCACCCCTCCACTTT; cdr3_aa: CASRLTGGSSPLHF; cdr3_length: 14; clone_size: -; j_call: TRBJ1-6; d_call: TRBD1; v_call: TRBV2
cdr3_nt: TGTGCCAGCAGCTTAATACTAGCGGGACTTGGCGGGGAGCTGTTTTTT; cdr3_aa: CASSLILAGLGGELFF; cdr3_length: 16; clone_size: -; j_call: TRBJ2-2; d_call: TRBD2; v_call: TRBV7-6
cdr3_nt: TGTGCCAGCAGGGGTCCGGGACAGGGGAAGACCCAGTACTTC; cdr3_aa: CASRGPGQGKTQYF; cdr3_length: 14; clone_size: -; j_call: TRBJ2-5; d_call: TRBD1; v_call: TRBV6-6
cdr3_nt: TGTGCCTGGAGTGTCGCGGGGCAGAATGGCTACACCTTC; cdr3_aa: CAWSVAGQNGYTF; cdr3_length: 13; clone_size: once; j_call: TRBJ1-2; d_call: -; v_call: TRBV30
cdr3_nt: TGTGCCAGCAGCTTGGATCCAGGGGCGAACACCGGGGAGCTGTTTTTT; cdr3_aa: CASSLDPGANTGELFF; cdr3_length: 16; clone_size: -; j_call: TRBJ2-2; d_call: -; v_call: TRBV5-4
cdr3_nt: TGCGCCAGCAGCTTGGCTTTTGCGGGAGGCGGGCTCTACGAGCAGTACTTC; cdr3_aa: CASSLAFAGGGLYEQYF; cdr3_length: 17; clone_size: once; j_call: TRBJ2-7; d_call: TRBD2; v_call: TRBV5-1
cdr3_nt: TGCGCCAGCAGCCAAGATAGGGGACAGGGGGCCTACGAGCAGTACTTC; cdr3_aa: CASSQDRGQGAYEQYF; cdr3_length: 16; clone_size: -; j_call: TRBJ2-7; d_call: TRBD1; v_call: TRBV4-1
cdr3_nt: TGTGCCAGCAGCGGCGGGACAGAGATCTTCTATGGCTACACCTTC; cdr3_aa: CASSGGTEIFYGYTF; cdr3_length: 15; clone_size: -; j_call: TRBJ1-2; d_call: TRBD1; v_call: TRBV7-2
cdr3_nt: TGTGCCATCAGTGGGAGGGCAGGGACTAGCGGACGAGAGGGGAGCACAGATACGCAGTATTTT; cdr3_aa: CAISGRAGTSGREGSTDTQYF; cdr3_length: 21; clone_size: -; j_call: TRBJ2-3; d_call: TRBD2; v_call: TRBV10-3
cdr3_nt: TGTGCCAGCAGCTTGGGGGCAGTCCGCTCGTGGAACACCATATATTTT; cdr3_aa: CASSLGAVRSWNTIYF; cdr3_length: 16; clone_size: -; j_call: TRBJ1-3; d_call: -; v_call: TRBV5-6
cdr3_nt: TGTGCCAGCAGCCTCATAAGCGGGAGGGCGGACATTCAGTACTTC; cdr3_aa: CASSLISGRADIQYF; cdr3_length: 15; clone_size: -; j_call: TRBJ2-4; d_call: TRBD2; v_call: TRBV7-2
cdr3_nt: TGTGCCTGGAGTCCAGCGGCCAGGGGGTTCTCTGGAAACACCATATATTTT; cdr3_aa: CAWSPAARGFSGNTIYF; cdr3_length: 17; clone_size: -; j_call: TRBJ1-3; d_call: TRBD1; v_call: TRBV30
cdr3_nt: TGTGCCAGCAGCCCCTTAGGAGGGCGACCTGAAAAACTGTTTTTT; cdr3_aa: CASSPLGGRPEKLFF; cdr3_length: 15; clone_size: -; j_call: TRBJ1-4; d_call: -; v_call: TRBV6-5
cdr3_nt: TGCGCCAGCAGCACGGACAGGCCAACGGACGAGCAGTACTTC; cdr3_aa: CASSTDRPTDEQYF; cdr3_length: 14; clone_size: -; j_call: TRBJ2-7; d_call: TRBD1; v_call: TRBV5-1
cdr3_nt: TGCGCCAGCAGCTCTCCGGACAGGGTTGTGAAGACCCAGTACTTC; cdr3_aa: CASSSPDRVVKTQYF; cdr3_length: 15; clone_size: -; j_call: TRBJ2-5; d_call: TRBD1; v_call: TRBV5-1